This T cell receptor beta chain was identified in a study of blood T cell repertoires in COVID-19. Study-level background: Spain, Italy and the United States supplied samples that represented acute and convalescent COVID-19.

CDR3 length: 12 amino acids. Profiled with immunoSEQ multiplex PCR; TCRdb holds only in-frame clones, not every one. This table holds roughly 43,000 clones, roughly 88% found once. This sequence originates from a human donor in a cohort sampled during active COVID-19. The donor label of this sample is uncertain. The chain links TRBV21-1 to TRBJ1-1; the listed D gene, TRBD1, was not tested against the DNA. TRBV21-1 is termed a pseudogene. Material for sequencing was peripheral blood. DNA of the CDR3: TGTGCCAGCAGCAACAGGAACACTGAAGCTTTCTTT. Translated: CASSNRNTEAFF.